This T cell receptor (beta chain) was sequenced during a study of OX40 agonist ivuxolimab in advanced cancers. Study-wide findings and caveats: Compared with CD4+, CD8+ T cells on average had more expanded clones. Clonal expansion was seen in CD4+ and CD8+ blood T cells by week 6 at 0.1 to 3.0 mg/kg. The authors also found low normalized T-cell clonal expansion in some nonresponders.

Profiling relied on immunoSEQ multiplex PCR, and the TCRdb table lists in-frame clones only, not all of them. The sample yields 55,000 to 80,000 clones, roughly nine tenths seen once. This clone was detected once. What it binds is not known. Patients had blood sampled at baseline and again on cycle 4 day 1 and cycle 7 day 1. Per the germline V gene, CDR1 is MDHEN and CDR2 is SYDVKM. This CDR3 has 12 amino acids. Germline trimming cut 8 bases from V and 4 bases from J; bases unmatched to any gene: 1. The rearrangement links TRBV28 to TRBJ2-2, with 7 bases that match TRBD1. Specimen: CD4+ or CD8+ T cells sorted from blood, collected in a trial of the OX40 agonist ivuxolimab. This sequence was found in an adult with an advanced solid tumor such as melanoma, head and neck, liver or kidney cancer. The CDR3 coding sequence is TGTGCCAGCCACAGGGGCACCGGGGAGCTGTTTTTT. Amino acid sequence: CASHRGTGELFF. Combining the CDR3 with reference TRBV28 and TRBJ2-2 gives the whole variable domain DVKVTQSSRYLVKRTGEKVFLECVQDMDHENMFWYRQDPGLGLRLIYFSYDVKMKEKGDIPEGYSVSREKKERFSLILESASTNQTSMYLCASHRGTGELFFGEGSRLTVL.